A single sample is the source of the 15 T cell receptor beta chains below, sequenced in a study of cytomegalovirus exposure and HLA in healthy donors. Amplification used 60 Vbeta primers and 13 Jbeta primers. Using immunoSEQ multiplex PCR, the repertoire was profiled, and TCRdb retains in-frame clones only, with some absent. Of 150,000 to 170,000 clones in the sample, roughly 74% were seen once. Sample: PBMCs. Every receptor here comes from a man younger than 35 in good health and CMV-seronegative.

The chain carries TRBV6-5 and TRBJ1-5; maybe TRBD1 (6 bases). Trimming removed 4 bases at V and 3 bases at J, with 7 bases between. The germline CDR1 and CDR2 sequences are MNHEY and SVGAGI. The CDR3 contains 13 residues. The DNA for the CDR3 is TGTGCCAGCAGTTGGGGGCTCAATCAGCCCCAGCATTTT. It is translated as CASSWGLNQPQHF.

V is TRBV28 and J is TRBJ2-3; the match to TRBD2 covers 11 bases. Germline V CDR1 and CDR2: MDHEN, SYDVKM. Germline trimming cut 6 bases from V and 3 bases from J; bases unmatched to any gene: 5. This CDR3 spans 15 amino acids. The CDR3 region is CASSRLAGTTDTQYF. CDR3 DNA: TGTGCCAGCAGCAGACTAGCGGGGACGACAGATACGCAGTATTTT.

The V gene is TRBV29-1, the J gene TRBJ1-2, with 8 bases lining up with TRBD1. CDR3 length: 12 amino acids. Per germline, CDR1 SQVTM and CDR2 ANQGSEA. J lost 3 bases, V lost 4 bases, and 1 base had no gene match. CDR3 nucleotides: TGCAGCGTTGTACAGGGGGACTATGGCTACACCTTC. Translating gives CSVVQGDYGYTF.

The chain carries TRBV28 and TRBJ2-3; TRBD2 is a possible D gene (6 bases). The CDR3 contains 17 residues. V lost 1 base, J lost 4 bases, and 18 bases lay in between. The germline V gene encodes CDR1 MDHEN and CDR2 SYDVKM. CDR3 coding DNA: TGTGCCAGCAGTTTATCCCTGACTAGTATAATCCCAGATACGCAGTATTTT. Protein product: CASSLSLTSIIPDTQYF.

The CDR3 sequence is CASSPPTGSYGYTF. CDR3 DNA sequence: TGTGCCAGCAGCCCTCCGACAGGGTCCTATGGCTACACCTTC. This rearrangement joins TRBV7-2 to TRBJ1-2, with 7 positions matching TRBD1. CDR1 is SGHTA and CDR2 is FQGNSA in the germline V gene. The CDR3 loop spans 14 amino acids. The trim removed 5 bases at V and 4 bases at J, leaving 7 bases unmatched.

The chain couples TRBV12-1 to TRBJ1-1; no check of the table's D call, TRBD1, against the DNA was made. TRBV12-1 is a pseudogene. The CDR3 contains 17 residues. The DNA for the CDR3 is TGTGCCAGCAGCTGGGGACAGGGGAAGAAAATGAACACTGAAGCTTTCTTT. As protein: CASSWGQGKKMNTEAFF.

The rearrangement uses TRBV11-2 and TRBJ2-7; TRBD2 is a possible D gene (6 bases). The CDR3 runs 14 residues. Trimming pared 6 bases from V and 2 bases from J, leaving 14 bases between. Germline CDR1 is SGHAT and CDR2 is FQNNGV. CDR3 coding DNA: TGTGCCAGCAGACTAGCTCCTTCGACCTACGAGCAGTACTTC. It encodes CASRLAPSTYEQYF.

Note on this clone: Within the sample, other DNA sequences also encode this same CDR3. The chain is built from TRBV7-8 and TRBJ1-1; possible D gene TRBD1, 6 bases. The germline V and J ends were trimmed by 4 bases and 0 bases, with 18 bases remaining between them. There are 17 residues in the CDR3. The germline V gene encodes CDR1 SGHVS and CDR2 FQNEAQ. This CDR3 is CASSSRQAAGLNTEAFF. The CDR3 coding sequence is TGTGCCAGCAGCTCTAGACAGGCCGCCGGACTGAACACTGAAGCTTTCTTT.

This clone showed up just once. CDR3: CASSLLTGRNEKLFF. In DNA form, the CDR3 reads TGCGCCAGCAGCTTGCTGACAGGGCGTAATGAAAAACTGTTTTTT. J is TRBJ1-4 and V is TRBV5-1; 7 bases are a match to TRBD1. The junction had 4 bases not matched to a gene; V was cut back by 1 base and J by 4 bases. The CDR3 covers 15 residues. Germline-derived CDR1 and CDR2 are SGHRS and YFSETQ. The complete variable domain, with remaining parts taken from reference TRBV5-1 and TRBJ1-4, reads KAGVTQTPRYLIKTRGQQVTLSCSPISGHRSVSWYQQTPGQGLQFLFEYFSETQRNKGNFPGRFSGRQFSNSRSEMNVSTLELGDSALYLCASSLLTGRNEKLFFGSGTQLSVL.

J is TRBJ2-7 and V is TRBV13; D is perhaps TRBD2 (7 bases). CDR3 length: 14 residues. V was shortened by 5 bases and J by 4 bases, with 15 bases between the two germline ends. CDR1 and CDR2 from the germline V gene are PRHDT and FYEKMQ (reference sequence). The CDR3, as DNA: TGTGCCAGCAGCGGTAGTAGGGGGGGTTACGAGCAGTACTTC. Its protein is CASSGSRGGYEQYF.

This sequence joins TRBV6-6 and TRBJ1-6; tentatively, D is TRBD1 (5 bases). The CDR3 sequence is 15 residues long. Trimming cost V 5 bases and J 5 bases, with 13 bases left between them. Germline values: CDR1 MNHNY, CDR2 SVGAGI (reference sequence). The CDR3 nucleotides read TGTGCCAGCAGTCCGCAGGGTTGGGATAATTCACCCCTCCACTTT. Protein product: CASSPQGWDNSPLHF.

The genes are TRBV5-4 and TRBJ1-3, with D possibly matching TRBD1 (5 bases). The CDR3 is 15 residues long. Trimming removed 0 bases from V and 2 bases from J, with 9 bases in between. Germline loops: CDR1 SGHNT, CDR2 YYREEE (reference sequence). The CDR3 loop reads CASSLEDIPGNTIYF. In DNA form, the CDR3 reads TGTGCCAGCAGCTTGGAGGACATACCTGGAAACACCATATATTTT.

The rearrangement uses TRBV5-1 and TRBJ2-3; D gene unclear. Trimming removed 0 bases at V and 0 bases at J, with 11 bases between. This CDR3 has 16 amino acids. Germline V gene data show CDR1 as SGHRS and CDR2 as YFSETQ. The chain's CDR3 is CASSLAPAPSTDTQYF. The CDR3 nucleotides are TGCGCCAGCAGCTTGGCCCCAGCGCCAAGCACAGATACGCAGTATTTT. Full variable domain (remainder filled in from reference TRBV5-1 and TRBJ2-3): KAGVTQTPRYLIKTRGQQVTLSCSPISGHRSVSWYQQTPGQGLQFLFEYFSETQRNKGNFPGRFSGRQFSNSRSEMNVSTLELGDSALYLCASSLAPAPSTDTQYFGPGTRLTVL.

The chain combines TRBV6-6 with TRBJ2-5; the match to TRBD2 covers 8 bases. Per the germline V gene, CDR1 is MNHNY and CDR2 is SVGAGI (reference sequence). This CDR3 spans 14 amino acids. V shed 2 bases, J shed 3 bases, and the junction held 2 bases outside the gene matches. The CDR3 DNA reads TGTGCCAGCAGTTACACTAGCGGAGAAGAGACCCAGTACTTC. Protein product: CASSYTSGEETQYF.

This CDR3 reads CASSPGTGESGEQFF. The CDR3 nucleotides are TGCGCCAGCAGCCCGGGGACAGGGGAGAGCGGTGAGCAGTTCTTC. The chain carries TRBV5-1 and TRBJ2-1; 10 positions match TRBD1. CDR3 length: 15 residues. CDR1 and CDR2 from the germline V gene are SGHRS and YFSETQ. V trimming: 4 bases; J trimming: 9 bases; junction bases outside the gene matches: 10. Complete variable domain (other parts from reference TRBV5-1 and TRBJ2-1): KAGVTQTPRYLIKTRGQQVTLSCSPISGHRSVSWYQQTPGQGLQFLFEYFSETQRNKGNFPGRFSGRQFSNSRSEMNVSTLELGDSALYLCASSPGTGESGEQFFGPGTRLTVL.